This T cell receptor (beta chain) stems from a study of blood T cell repertoires in COVID-19. On the study more broadly: COVID-19 samples collected from the United States, Italy and Spain covered acute and convalescent phases.

The CDR3 runs 16 residues. V was shortened by 4 bases and J by 0 bases, with 16 bases between the two germline ends. From germline, CDR1 is SGHRS and CDR2 YFSETQ. In the original workflow: Reference gene primer amplification gave nucleated cell count estimates. Only in-frame clones appear in the TCRdb table, and some are missing; sequencing was by immunoSEQ multiplex PCR. The DNA was the basis for D and trimming; V, J and clone size are from that table. The profile shows approximately 100,000 clones, roughly 92% of them singletons. The chain recombines TRBV5-1 with TRBJ1-1; a weak D match, TRBD1 (5 bases). The sequence derives from a man in his sixties or seventies with acute or convalescent COVID-19. Sequencing used peripheral blood. The CDR3 DNA reads as TGCGCCAGCAGCCCCACTGGGGGGAACATGAACACTGAAGCTTTCTTT. Its translation is CASSPTGGNMNTEAFF.